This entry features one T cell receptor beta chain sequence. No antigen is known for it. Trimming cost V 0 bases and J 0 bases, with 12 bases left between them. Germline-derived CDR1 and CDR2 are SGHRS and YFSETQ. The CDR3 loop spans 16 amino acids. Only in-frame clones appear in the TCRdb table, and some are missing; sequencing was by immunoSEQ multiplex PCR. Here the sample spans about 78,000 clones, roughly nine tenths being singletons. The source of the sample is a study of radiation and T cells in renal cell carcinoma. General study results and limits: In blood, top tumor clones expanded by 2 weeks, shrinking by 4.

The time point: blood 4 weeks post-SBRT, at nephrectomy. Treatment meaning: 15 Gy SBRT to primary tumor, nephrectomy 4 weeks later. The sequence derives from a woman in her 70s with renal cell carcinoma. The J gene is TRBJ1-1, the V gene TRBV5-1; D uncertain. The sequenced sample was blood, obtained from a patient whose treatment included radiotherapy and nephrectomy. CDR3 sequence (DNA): TGCGCCAGCAGCTTGGGTGGGATGGGGTTGAACACTGAAGCTTTCTTT. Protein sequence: CASSLGGMGLNTEAFF.